This TCR beta chain emerged from a study of long-term antiretroviral therapy in people with HIV. Samples were assayed with immunoSEQ v3.0 at survey level. Clones were sequenced by immunoSEQ multiplex PCR, and TCRdb holds only the in-frame ones, with some missing. The repertoire includes fewer than 40,000 clones, about three quarters of them detected once, and over 7% sits in the top ten. HIV-positive participants all received treatment in the United States. Study observations and caveats: Diversity remained lower than transplant donor controls, even though it increased after ART. Compared with controls, HIV repertoires showed narrower CDR3 length ranges.

Concerning this clone itself: Its target is not known.

V was shortened by 4 bases and J by 6 bases, with 13 bases between the two germline ends. This CDR3 has 15 residues. CDR1 is SEHNR and CDR2 is FQNEAQ in the germline V gene (reference sequence). This specimen was unsorted PBMCs, taken 3.1 years after starting antiretroviral therapy. The sequence derives from a woman aged 50 to 60 with HIV. The V and J genes are TRBV7-9 and TRBJ1-6; D may be TRBD1 (5 bases). This CDR3 is CASSSFDSSNSPLHF. CDR3 bases: TGTGCCAGCAGCTCCTTCGACAGTTCTAATTCACCCCTCCACTTT.